This T cell receptor beta chain came from a study of control samples from healthy donors and cancer patients. Some clones are missing from TCRdb's copy, which holds only in-frame ones; the method was immunoSEQ multiplex PCR. The table lists about 140,000 clones, about nine tenths of them singletons, with about 4.9% in the top ten. Germline values: CDR1 SGHNT, CDR2 YYREEE (reference sequence). CDR3 length: 17 amino acids. Trimming cost V 2 bases and J 3 bases; bases outside gene matches: 8. This clone was recorded a few times. This clonotype was obtained from a man aged 30 to 45 in good health. V is TRBV5-4 and J is TRBJ2-6; the match to TRBD1 covers 7 bases. Material for sequencing was blood. CDR3 in DNA: TGTGCCAGCAGCTTAGGGACAGTCTCCCTTGGGGCCAACGTCCTGACTTTC. It translates to CASSLGTVSLGANVLTF.